These 23 T cell receptor beta chains were sequenced from one sample in a study of control samples from healthy donors and cancer patients. Sequenced by immunoSEQ multiplex PCR; TCRdb stores in-frame clones only, minus some. The sample shows about 150,000 clones, roughly 93% of them seen only once. Material for sequencing was blood. These receptors were taken from a man aged 45-65 years in good health.

The J gene is TRBJ1-2, the V gene TRBV29-1; D possibly corresponds to TRBD1 (6 bases). V shed 0 bases and J shed 8 bases, with 19 bases lying between them. Germline values: CDR1 SQVTM, CDR2 ANQGSEA. The CDR3 is made up of 15 amino acids. CDR3 loop: CSVEEAGQPRLGYTF. The DNA for the CDR3 is TGCAGCGTTGAAGAGGCGGGACAACCTAGACTAGGCTACACCTTC.

This clone was recorded a few times. The V and J genes are TRBV4-2 and TRBJ2-7; D is perhaps TRBD2 (5 bases). CDR3 length: 15 residues. CDR1 and CDR2 from the germline V gene are LGHNA and YNFKEQ. Trimming cost V 0 bases and J 3 bases, with 12 bases left between them. CDR3 region: CASSQDRASYYEQYF. The CDR3 DNA follows: TGTGCCAGCAGCCAAGATAGAGCTAGCTACTACGAGCAGTACTTC.

The J gene is TRBJ2-1, the V gene TRBV3-1 (or the pseudogene TRBV3-2); D may match TRBD1 or TRBD2 (5 bases each). There are 14 residues in the CDR3. Germline assignment: CDR1 LGHDT and CDR2 YNNKEL (reference sequence). The ends were cut back, 5 bases at V and 5 bases at J, with 13 bases in the middle. The CDR3 DNA follows: TGTGCCAGCAGCTCCCGAGGGACCGACAATGAGCAGTTCTTC. The encoded protein is CASSSRGTDNEQFF.

The gene calls are TRBV12-3 or TRBV12-4 and TRBJ1-3; weak D call: TRBD1 (6 bases). V lost 6 bases and J lost 2, with 8 bases in between. The length of the CDR3 is 13 residues. For the CDR3, the DNA is TGTGCCAGCAGACCAGGGGCTGGAAACACCATATATTTT. It translates to CASRPGAGNTIYF.

The chain carries TRBV7-9 and TRBJ1-1, with 10 bases fitting TRBD1. Germline V lookup: CDR1 SEHNR, CDR2 FQNEAQ (reference sequence). J lost 5 bases, V lost 5 bases, and 8 bases had no gene match. The length of the CDR3 is 15 residues. In DNA, the CDR3 is TGTGCCAGCAGCCCAACCGGGACAGGGGAAACTGAAGCTTTCTTT. Translation: CASSPTGTGETEAFF.

The chain combines TRBV9 with TRBJ2-1, with a possible D match to TRBD2 (5 bases). From germline, CDR1 is SGDLS and CDR2 YYNGEE. The CDR3 contains 15 residues. Trimming took 5 bases from V and 0 from J, leaving 12 bases between them. CDR3 in amino acids: CASSPSGSSYNEQFF. The CDR3 coding sequence is TGTGCCAGCAGTCCGAGCGGAAGCTCCTACAATGAGCAGTTCTTC.

V and J are TRBV7-2 and TRBJ1-1; 10 bases match TRBD1. The germline V gene encodes CDR1 SGHTA and CDR2 FQGNSA. This CDR3 spans 11 amino acids. Unmatched junction bases numbered 0, after V lost 4 bases and J lost 10 bases. The DNA of the CDR3 is TGTGCCAGCAGCTGGACAGGGGGAGCTTTCTTT. Translated, it gives CASSWTGGAFF.

J is TRBJ1-2 and V is TRBV4-1; TRBD1 aligns across 8 bases. CDR3 length: 18 residues. V lost 1 base, J lost 0 bases, and 10 bases stayed unmatched. CDR1 MGHRA and CDR2 YSYEKL come from the germline V gene. The DNA of the CDR3 is TGCGCCAGCAGCCAAGGAACCAGGGGGCGTCCTGCTAACTATGGCTACACCTTC. This translates into CASSQGTRGRPANYGYTF.

The chain has TRBV5-6 and TRBJ1-6; D is unclear. Germline values: CDR1 SGHDT, CDR2 YYEEEE. The CDR3 totals 14 residues. V lost 7 bases and J 5 bases, leaving 13 bases between the germline ends. CDR3 nucleotide sequence: TGTGCCAGCTACCGCCGGGCCGATAATTCACCCCTCCACTTT. Encoded protein: CASYRRADNSPLHF.

The rearrangement links TRBV2 to TRBJ1-3, with D hard to call. Trimming pared 3 bases from V and 1 base from J, leaving 13 bases between. The CDR3 has 16 residues. The germline CDR1 and CDR2 sequences are SNHLY and FYNNEI. CDR3 sequence (DNA): TGTGCCAGCAGTGACCCTGGAAGTCGGTCTGGAAACACCATATATTTT. Its protein is CASSDPGSRSGNTIYF.

The gene calls are TRBV6-6 and TRBJ1-1, with D maybe TRBD1 (6 bases). V was clipped by 5 bases and J by 0 bases, with 16 bases between them. This CDR3 contains 16 residues. The germline gives CDR1 MNHNY, CDR2 SVGAGI (reference sequence). CDR3: CASSNPDRNMNTEAFF. The CDR3 DNA reads as TGTGCCAGCAGTAACCCCGACAGGAACATGAACACTGAAGCTTTCTTT.

The rearrangement uses TRBV11-2 and TRBJ2-7; the D gene is possibly TRBD1 (6 bases). Germline assignment: CDR1 SGHAT and CDR2 FQNNGV. The V gene lost 4 bases and the J gene lost 3 bases, with 13 bases spanning the gap. This CDR3 has 14 residues. DNA of the CDR3: TGTGCCAGCAGCTCCTCCTCAGGGGTCTACGAGCAGTACTTC. Its protein product is CASSSSSGVYEQYF.

This chain links TRBV18 with TRBJ2-5; D remains unclear. CDR1 and CDR2 (germline): KGHSH, LQKENI. This CDR3 spans 13 amino acids. Trimming stripped 4 bases from V and 1 base from J, with 7 bases between. The CDR3 is CASSRGTQETQYF. The CDR3 DNA is TGTGCCAGCTCACGAGGAACCCAAGAGACCCAGTACTTC. Filled out from reference TRBV18 and TRBJ2-5, the complete variable domain reads NAGVMQNPRHLVRRRGQEARLRCSPMKGHSHVYWYRQLPEEGLKFMVYLQKENIIDESGMPKERFSAEFPKEGPSILRIQQVVRGDSAAYFCASSRGTQETQYFGPGTRLLVL.

The rearrangement links TRBV14 to TRBJ2-1, with 8 nucleotides matching TRBD2. Unmatched junction bases numbered 5, after V lost 0 bases and J lost 4 bases. The CDR3 contains 16 residues. CDR1 and CDR2 from the germline V gene are SGHDN and FVKESK. CDR3 nucleotide sequence: TGTGCCAGCAGCCAAGATCCAGGACTAGCTTACAATGAGCAGTTCTTC. The encoded protein is CASSQDPGLAYNEQFF.

The chain has TRBV10-1 and TRBJ2-7, with D perhaps TRBD2 (5 bases). Per the germline V gene, CDR1 is WNHNN and CDR2 is SYGVQD (reference sequence). The CDR3 runs 16 residues. V was trimmed by 0 bases and J by 0 bases, leaving 12 bases between them. The CDR3 coding sequence is TGCGCCAGCAGTGAGTCAGGGAGTCTGCCCTCCTACGAGCAGTACTTC. Amino acid sequence: CASSESGSLPSYEQYF.

CDR3 DNA sequence: TGTGCCAGCTCGTCCGGGACAGGGAGTGAAAAACTGTTTTTT. It is translated as CASSSGTGSEKLFF. V usage is TRBV18 and J usage is TRBJ1-4; 9 positions agree with TRBD1. The length of the CDR3 is 14 residues. Looked up from germline, CDR1 is KGHSH and CDR2 is LQKENI. V trimming: 6 bases; J trimming: 7 bases; junction bases outside the gene matches: 6.

The chain is built from TRBV6-5 and TRBJ2-5, with TRBD2 identical over 7 bases. After removal of 8 bases from V and 2 bases from J, the junction contained 8 bases not matched to a gene. This CDR3 contains 14 residues. Germline CDR1 is MNHEY and CDR2 is SVGAGI. The CDR3 sequence: CASGRAGEQETQYF. In nucleotides, the CDR3 is TGTGCCAGCGGACGGGCGGGAGAGCAAGAGACCCAGTACTTC.

The chain is built from TRBV6-5 and TRBJ2-1; 11 bases map to TRBD2. Germline V lookup: CDR1 MNHEY, CDR2 SVGAGI. With 5 bases clipped from V and 4 bases from J, the junction kept 4 bases outside the gene matches. There are 15 residues in the CDR3. The CDR3 region has the DNA TGTGCCAGCAGTCAGACTAGCGGGGCTTACAATGAGCAGTTCTTC. This translates into CASSQTSGAYNEQFF.

This chain joins TRBV24-1 and TRBJ1-2; D is ambiguous. This CDR3 has 14 residues. In germline, CDR1 is KGHDR, CDR2 SFDVKD. V lost 3 bases, J lost 4 bases, and 11 bases lay in between. CDR3 DNA sequence: TGTGCCACCAGTGATCGGGTGGCCGCCTATGGCTACACCTTC. This gives the protein CATSDRVAAYGYTF.

The chain employs TRBV6-2 or TRBV6-3 and TRBJ1-1; D is unresolved. The CDR3 extends over 14 amino acids. Looked up from germline, CDR1 is MNHEY and CDR2 is SVGEGT. Trimming cost V 5 bases and J 4 bases, with 14 bases left between them. DNA for the CDR3: TGTGCCAGCAGTCTCGACGGTTTGGGCACTGAAGCTTTCTTT. It codes for CASSLDGLGTEAFF.

The rearrangement uses TRBV5-5 and TRBJ1-5; 7 bases agree with TRBD1. The CDR3 totals 16 residues. Germline CDR1 reads SGHKS; CDR2 reads YYEKEE (reference sequence). The V and J ends lost 4 bases and 5 bases, in that order; junction bases with no gene match: 12. DNA of the CDR3: TGTGCCAGCAGCCCCCGACAGGGAATGAATGATCAGCCCCAGCATTTT. This codes for CASSPRQGMNDQPQHF.

This clone was observed once. The CDR3: CASSASGTGDPEAFF. The CDR3 coding sequence is TGTGCCAGCAGCGCCTCCGGGACAGGGGACCCTGAAGCTTTCTTT. This chain connects TRBV5-6 to TRBJ1-1, with 10 bases that match TRBD1. The length of the CDR3 is 15 residues. Trimming took 4 bases from V and 6 from J; bases not matched to a gene: 9. Germline V gives CDR1 SGHDT, CDR2 YYEEEE.

The sample holds a few counts of this clone. An end of the junction does not agree with germline; a read error may underlie this. V gene TRBV7-7 combines with J gene TRBJ2-7, with D maybe TRBD2 (6 bases). Per the germline V gene, CDR1 is SSHAT and CDR2 is FNYEAQ (reference sequence). The CDR3 totals 13 residues. CDR3 loop: CASSLGGGYEQYF. CDR3 DNA sequence: TGTGCTAGCAGCTTAGGTGGGGGGTACGAGCAGTACTTC.